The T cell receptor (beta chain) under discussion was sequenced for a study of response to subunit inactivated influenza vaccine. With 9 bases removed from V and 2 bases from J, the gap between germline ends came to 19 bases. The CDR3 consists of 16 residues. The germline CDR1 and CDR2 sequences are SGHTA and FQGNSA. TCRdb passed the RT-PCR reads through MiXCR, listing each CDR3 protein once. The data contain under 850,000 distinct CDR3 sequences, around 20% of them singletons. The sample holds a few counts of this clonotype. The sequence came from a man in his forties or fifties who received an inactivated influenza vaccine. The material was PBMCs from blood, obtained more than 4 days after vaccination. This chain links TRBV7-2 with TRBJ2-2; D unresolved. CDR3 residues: CASIPQGRRNTGELFF. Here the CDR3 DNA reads TGTGCCAGTATCCCCCAAGGGCGGAGAAACACCGGGGAGCTGTTTTTT.